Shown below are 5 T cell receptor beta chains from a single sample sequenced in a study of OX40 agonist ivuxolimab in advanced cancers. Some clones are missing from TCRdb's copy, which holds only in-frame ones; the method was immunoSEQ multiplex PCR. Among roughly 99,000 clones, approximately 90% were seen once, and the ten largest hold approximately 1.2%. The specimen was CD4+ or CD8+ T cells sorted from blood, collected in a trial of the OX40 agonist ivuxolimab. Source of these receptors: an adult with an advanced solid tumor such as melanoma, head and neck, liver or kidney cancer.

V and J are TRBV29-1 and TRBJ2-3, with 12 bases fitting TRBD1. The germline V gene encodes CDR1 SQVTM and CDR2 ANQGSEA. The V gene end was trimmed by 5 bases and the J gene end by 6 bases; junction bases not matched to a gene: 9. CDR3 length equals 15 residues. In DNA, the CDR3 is TGCAGCGTTTTCACGGGACAGGGGGCGACTGATACGCAGTATTTT. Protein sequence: CSVFTGQGATDTQYF.

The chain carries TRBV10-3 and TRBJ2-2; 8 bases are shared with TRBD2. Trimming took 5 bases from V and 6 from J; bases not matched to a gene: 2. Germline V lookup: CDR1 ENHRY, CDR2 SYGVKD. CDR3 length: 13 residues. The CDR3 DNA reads TGTGCCATCAGTTTCGGGGGGGCCGGGGAGCTGTTTTTT. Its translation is CAISFGGAGELFF.

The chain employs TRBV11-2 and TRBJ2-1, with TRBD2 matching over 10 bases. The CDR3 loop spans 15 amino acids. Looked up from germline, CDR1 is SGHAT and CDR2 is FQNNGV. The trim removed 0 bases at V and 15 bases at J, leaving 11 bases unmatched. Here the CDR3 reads CASSLDPSGSFRGFF. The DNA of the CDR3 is TGTGCCAGCAGCTTAGATCCTAGCGGGAGTTTTCGGGGGTTCTTC.

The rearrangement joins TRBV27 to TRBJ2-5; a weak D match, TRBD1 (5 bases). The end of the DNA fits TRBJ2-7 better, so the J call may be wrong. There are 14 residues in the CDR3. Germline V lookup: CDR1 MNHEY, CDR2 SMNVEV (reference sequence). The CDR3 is CASSLSGLAYEQYF. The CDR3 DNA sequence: TGTGCCAGCAGTTTATCGGGGCTAGCCTACGAGCAGTACTTC.

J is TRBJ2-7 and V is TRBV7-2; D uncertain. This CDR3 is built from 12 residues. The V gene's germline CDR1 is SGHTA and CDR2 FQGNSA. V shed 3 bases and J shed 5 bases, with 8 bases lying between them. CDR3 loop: CASSFLWDEQYF. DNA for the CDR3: TGTGCCAGCAGCTTCCTTTGGGACGAGCAGTACTTC.